This T cell receptor (beta chain) emerged from a study of blood T cell repertoires in COVID-19. Background on the study: Samples came from the United States, Italy and Spain, spanning acute and convalescent COVID-19.

Methods used by the authors: Counts of nucleated cells, estimated from reference gene primer amplification, were obtained. Repertoires were generated with immunoSEQ multiplex PCR, while TCRdb's copy carries only in-frame clones and drops some. V and J calls and clone size follow that table, whereas D and trimming were derived from the DNA. This sample has roughly 200,000 clones, with over 70% found just once. This CDR3 contains 14 residues. Between the trimmed V and J ends, which lost 5 bases and 4 bases, there was a span of 12 bases. The germline V gene encodes CDR1 MGHDK and CDR2 SYGVNS. V usage is TRBV25-1 and J usage is TRBJ1-5, with D possibly being TRBD1 (5 bases). The clonotype was recovered from a woman aged 40 to 55 with COVID-19, enrolled during active disease. The source material was peripheral blood. This CDR3 is CASSRGFGNQPQHF. Written as DNA, the CDR3 is TGTGCCAGCAGTCGGGGGTTTGGTAATCAGCCCCAGCATTTT.